Each of the 10 T cell receptor beta chains below was sequenced from the same sample in a study of blood T cell repertoires in COVID-19. Some clones are missing from TCRdb's copy, which holds only in-frame ones; the method was immunoSEQ multiplex PCR. This table has under 300,000 clones, roughly nine tenths appearing once. Sequenced material: PBMCs or T cells enriched from blood (not recorded which). The receptors come from a woman under 40 with acute COVID-19.

The V gene is TRBV18, the J gene TRBJ1-1; no clear D. V was trimmed by 3 bases and J by 4 bases, leaving 3 bases between them. There are 11 residues in the CDR3. In germline, CDR1 is KGHSH, CDR2 LQKENI. CDR3 nucleotides: TGTGCCAGCTCACCTATCACTGAAGCTTTCTTT. This encodes CASSPITEAFF.

The chain joins TRBV4-1 to TRBJ2-2; 10 nucleotides align to TRBD1. This CDR3 region has 15 residues. Germline CDR1 is MGHRA and CDR2 is YSYEKL. Germline trimming cut 8 bases from V and 5 bases from J; bases unmatched to any gene: 8. The CDR3 DNA is TGCGCCAGCGGCAGCGTGGGACAGGGGACCGGGGAGCTGTTTTTT. This encodes CASGSVGQGTGELFF.

The gene calls are TRBV7-6 and TRBJ2-7; unclear D gene. The CDR3 totals 12 residues. Looked up from germline, CDR1 is SGHVS and CDR2 is FNYEAQ. V gave up 1 base and J gave up 8 bases, with 9 bases separating them. The CDR3 sequence is CASSLDPEKQYF. CDR3 coding DNA: TGTGCCAGCAGCTTAGACCCGGAGAAGCAGTACTTC.

V gene TRBV3-1 (or the pseudogene TRBV3-2) combines with J gene TRBJ2-2; D is ambiguous. CDR1 and CDR2 (germline): LGHDT, YNNKEL (reference sequence). V gave up 6 bases and J gave up 6 bases, with 5 bases separating them. The CDR3 runs to 11 residues. The CDR3 DNA follows: TGTGCCAGCAGAACAGCCGGGGAGCTGTTTTTT. Translation gives CASRTAGELFF.

V and J are TRBV18 and TRBJ2-5; TRBD1 aligns across 9 bases. Germline assignment: CDR1 KGHSH and CDR2 LQKENI. With V trimmed by 2 bases and J by 5 bases, 3 bases remained unmatched. The CDR3 has 14 amino acids. In nucleotides, the CDR3 is TGTGCCAGCTCACCAAAGACAGGGGGGGAGACCCAGTACTTC. This encodes CASSPKTGGETQYF. The full variable domain, completed using reference TRBV18 and TRBJ2-5, is NAGVMQNPRHLVRRRGQEARLRCSPMKGHSHVYWYRQLPEEGLKFMVYLQKENIIDESGMPKERFSAEFPKEGPSILRIQQVVRGDSAAYFCASSPKTGGETQYFGPGTRLLVL.

The rearrangement joins TRBV5-6 to TRBJ1-5; D gene uncertain. This CDR3 contains 13 residues. Trimming shortened V by 2 bases and J by 1 base, and 4 bases separated the two germline ends. The germline V gene encodes CDR1 SGHDT and CDR2 YYEEEE. The CDR3: CASSFGSNQPQHF. The CDR3 DNA sequence: TGTGCCAGCAGCTTCGGGAGCAATCAGCCCCAGCATTTT.

The gene calls are TRBV3-1 (or the pseudogene TRBV3-2) and TRBJ2-3, with TRBD2 matching 10 bases. Germline CDR1 and CDR2: LGHDT and YNNKEL (reference sequence). This CDR3 has 17 residues. The junction had 5 bases not matched to a gene; V was cut back by 2 bases and J by 0 bases. CDR3 coding DNA: TGTGCCAGCAGCCAATTCGGTAGCGGGAGGAGCACAGATACGCAGTATTTT. Its protein is CASSQFGSGRSTDTQYF.

The rearrangement links TRBV28 to TRBJ1-2, with 7 bases lining up with TRBD1. The CDR3 is 16 amino acids. Looked up from germline, CDR1 is MDHEN and CDR2 is SYDVKM. J lost 4 bases, V lost 1 base, and 9 bases had no gene match. The CDR3, as DNA: TGTGCCAGCAGTTTATCCCTCCTGACAGGGTTCTATGGCTACACCTTC. It specifies CASSLSLLTGFYGYTF.

The CDR3 spells CASSSSQIPYEQYF. The CDR3, as DNA: TGTGCCAGCAGCTCCAGTCAAATTCCATACGAGCAGTACTTC. The V gene is TRBV7-2, the J gene TRBJ2-7; D gene unclear. The V end was cut by 4 bases, the J end by 4 bases, with 14 bases between. CDR1 is SGHTA, CDR2 FQGNSA, per germline. The CDR3 runs 14 residues.

This chain connects TRBV28 to TRBJ2-1; tentative D call: TRBD1 (5 bases). V was pared by 6 bases and J by 1 base, with 13 bases between. Germline CDR1 and CDR2: MDHEN and SYDVKM. The CDR3 spans 15 residues. CDR3 sequence (DNA): TGTGCCAGCAGCCAAGGGGCAGGGTCCTACAATGAGCAGTTCTTC. Protein product: CASSQGAGSYNEQFF. Using reference TRBV28 and TRBJ2-1 for the parts outside the CDR3, the full variable domain is DVKVTQSSRYLVKRTGEKVFLECVQDMDHENMFWYRQDPGLGLRLIYFSYDVKMKEKGDIPEGYSVSREKKERFSLILESASTNQTSMYLCASSQGAGSYNEQFFGPGTRLTVL.